These 21 T cell receptor beta chains originate from one sample sequenced in a study of cytomegalovirus exposure and HLA in healthy donors. Use of 60 Vbeta and 13 Jbeta primers characterized the PCR. Only in-frame clones appear in the TCRdb table, and some are missing; sequencing was by immunoSEQ multiplex PCR. The table includes 90,000 to 110,000 clones, approximately 81% detected once. Input material: PBMCs. The receptors derive from a man aged 25-45 years in good health and CMV-seronegative.

This chain uses TRBV10-2 with TRBJ2-1, with D unclear. V was trimmed by 3 bases and J by 8 bases, leaving 11 bases between them. CDR3 length: 13 residues. Per germline, CDR1 WSHSY and CDR2 SAAADI. For the CDR3, the DNA is TGCGCCAGCAGTGAACCTGCGGTTGATGAGCAGTTCTTC. As protein: CASSEPAVDEQFF.

This rearrangement joins TRBV6-6 to TRBJ1-2; 10 bases align to TRBD1. J lost 5 bases, V lost 4 bases, and 10 bases had no gene match. Germline V gene sequence: CDR1 MNHNY, CDR2 SVGAGI (reference sequence). This CDR3 spans 16 amino acids. The CDR3 bases are TGTGCCAGCAGTTTGAGACAGGGGGCTCCCCCTTATGGCTACACCTTC. It yields the protein CASSLRQGAPPYGYTF.

The chain recombines TRBV10-2 with TRBJ1-1, with 9 bases identical to TRBD1. Germline V gene lookup returns CDR1 WSHSY and CDR2 SAAADI. Trimming took 4 bases from V and 5 from J; bases not matched to a gene: 5. The CDR3 is 14 amino acids. CDR3 bases: TGCGCCAGCAGTGCACCGACAGGGGGAACTGAAGCTTTCTTT. This translates into CASSAPTGGTEAFF.

This chain connects TRBV5-4 to TRBJ2-1, with 8 positions matching TRBD2. Germline values: CDR1 SGHNT, CDR2 YYREEE (reference sequence). V shed 5 bases and J 3 bases; nucleotides not matched to a gene: 4. The CDR3 has 14 amino acids. The CDR3 nucleotides read TGTGCCAGCAGTCGGGGGGGAGTCTACAATGAGCAGTTCTTC. This sequence encodes CASSRGGVYNEQFF.

V usage is TRBV5-6 and J usage is TRBJ2-5; 9 positions match TRBD2. V shed 0 bases and J 4 bases; nucleotides not matched to a gene: 4. CDR3 size: 15 residues. Per germline, CDR1 SGHDT and CDR2 YYEEEE. The CDR3 DNA sequence: TGTGCCAGCAGCTTGGTTTCTAGCGGGGTAGAGACCCAGTACTTC. Encoded protein: CASSLVSSGVETQYF.

The chain is built from TRBV27 and TRBJ2-1; a possible D gene is TRBD2 (6 bases). Germline V lookup: CDR1 MNHEY, CDR2 SMNVEV (reference sequence). There are 15 residues in the CDR3. The ends were cut back, 4 bases at V and 3 bases at J, with 13 bases in the middle. CDR3 bases: TGTGCCAGCAGTTCCCTGCGGGACGGCTACAATGAGCAGTTCTTC. It specifies CASSSLRDGYNEQFF.

The CDR3 bases are TGTGCCAGCAGCTTGGGAAGAGCGGATGCCTACGAGCAGTACTTC. Translating it yields CASSLGRADAYEQYF. The gene calls are TRBV5-4 and TRBJ2-7, with a possible D match to TRBD2 (5 bases). V dropped 0 bases and J dropped 2 bases, with 12 bases sitting between them. CDR1 and CDR2 (germline): SGHNT, YYREEE (reference sequence). The CDR3 is 15 amino acids.

As DNA, the CDR3 is TGTGCCACCAGCAACTTTCTCGGGGAGCTGTTTTTT. It specifies CATSNFLGELFF. The genes are TRBV15 and TRBJ2-2, with D uncertain. CDR3 length equals 12 residues. With 4 bases removed from V and 7 bases from J, the gap between germline ends came to 7 bases. Germline lookup yields CDR1 LNHNV and CDR2 YYDKDF (reference sequence). Filled out from reference TRBV15 and TRBJ2-2, the complete variable domain reads DAMVIQNPRYQVTQFGKPVTLSCSQTLNHNVMYWYQQKSSQAPKLLFHYYDKDFNNEADTPDNFQSRRPNTSFCFLDIRSPGLGDTAMYLCATSNFLGELFFGEGSRLTVL.

This chain connects TRBV5-6 to TRBJ1-1, with D perhaps matching TRBD1 (6 bases). V lost 6 bases, J lost 1 base, and 16 bases lay in between. The germline V gene has CDR1 SGHDT and CDR2 YYEEEE. The CDR3 contains 15 residues. The CDR3 protein is CASIRTAYSNTEAFF. CDR3 nucleotide sequence: TGTGCCAGCATTCGGACAGCTTACTCGAACACTGAAGCTTTCTTT.

CDR3 DNA: TGCGCCAGCAAGTTATCATACAGGGGCTCCAACTATGGCTACACCTTC. This gives the protein CASKLSYRGSNYGYTF. J is TRBJ1-2 and V is TRBV5-1; 7 bases fit TRBD1. This CDR3 contains 16 residues. The germline V gene has CDR1 SGHRS and CDR2 YFSETQ. The ends lost 6 bases at V and 2 bases at J; junction bases unmatched: 13.

The chain links TRBV18 to TRBJ1-5, with TRBD1 matching over 7 bases. CDR1 is KGHSH, CDR2 LQKENI, per germline. The CDR3 is 16 residues long. The V and J ends lost 6 bases and 3 bases, in that order; junction bases with no gene match: 11. The CDR3 loop is CASSRQGTANNQPQHF. The CDR3 region has the DNA TGTGCCAGCTCGCGCCAGGGGACAGCCAACAATCAGCCCCAGCATTTT.

This clone has only a few counts. The chain carries TRBV28 and TRBJ1-5; a possible D gene is TRBD1 (6 bases). With 6 bases removed from V and 6 bases from J, the gap between germline ends came to 9 bases. The CDR3 is made up of 12 amino acids. Germline-derived CDR1 and CDR2 are MDHEN and SYDVKM. For the CDR3, the DNA is TGTGCCAGCAGCCTACAGGGTCAGCCCCAGCATTTT. This codes for CASSLQGQPQHF.

The chain uses TRBV12-5 and TRBJ2-5; tentative D call: TRBD2 (5 bases). Per germline, CDR1 LGHNT and CDR2 FRNRAP. Deletions cut 9 bases from V and 5 bases from J, with 16 bases between. This CDR3 is 13 amino acids long. The CDR3 bases are TGTGCTAGCGGGCGGGCTATCCAGGAGACCCAGTACTTC. This sequence encodes CASGRAIQETQYF.

This chain uses TRBV4-3 with TRBJ1-1, with D possibly being TRBD1 (6 bases). Germline lookup yields CDR1 LGHNA and CDR2 YSLEER. V gave up 0 bases and J gave up 4 bases, with 12 bases separating them. CDR3 length equals 15 residues. The CDR3 spells CASSQDSWGLTEAFF. In nucleotides, the CDR3 is TGCGCCAGCAGCCAAGATTCGTGGGGGCTCACTGAAGCTTTCTTT.

This chain links TRBV28 with TRBJ2-7, with a possible D match to TRBD2 (5 bases). V shed 5 bases and J shed 3 bases, with 8 bases lying between them. Germline V gene lookup returns CDR1 MDHEN and CDR2 SYDVKM. The CDR3 consists of 12 residues. The CDR3 DNA is TGTGCCAGCAGTCCTCGGGACTACGAGCAGTACTTC. This encodes CASSPRDYEQYF.

Only a few counts were recorded for this clone. The rearrangement uses TRBV6-4 and TRBJ1-2, with D perhaps TRBD1 (5 bases). Germline values: CDR1 MRHNA, CDR2 SNTAGT. V was shortened by 3 bases and J by 4 bases, with 9 bases between the two germline ends. This CDR3 comprises 13 residues. CDR3 nucleotide sequence: TGTGCCAGCAGTGAGAACACAGGCTATGGCTACACCTTC. This encodes CASSENTGYGYTF.

The rearrangement joins TRBV27 to TRBJ1-5, with D tentatively TRBD1 (5 bases). This CDR3 comprises 15 residues. V was trimmed by 3 bases and J by 5 bases, leaving 14 bases between them. In germline, CDR1 is MNHEY, CDR2 SMNVEV (reference sequence). Here the CDR3 DNA reads TGTGCCAGCAGTTTGGGGCGGGAGAGGGATCAGCCCCAGCATTTT. It specifies CASSLGRERDQPQHF.

The gene calls are TRBV30 and TRBJ2-2, with TRBD2 as a possible D gene (6 bases). CDR3 size: 16 residues. The V gene lost 4 bases and the J gene lost 2 bases, with 17 bases spanning the gap. Germline-derived CDR1 and CDR2 are GTSNPN and SVGIG (reference sequence). The CDR3 loop reads CAWKSGMRGNTGELFF. DNA of the CDR3: TGTGCCTGGAAGAGTGGGATGCGGGGTAACACCGGGGAGCTGTTTTTT.

The chain couples TRBV27 to TRBJ1-1; no reliable D call. The CDR3 consists of 15 residues. Germline V gene sequence: CDR1 MNHEY, CDR2 SMNVEV (reference sequence). V lost 1 base and J 1 base, leaving 10 bases between the germline ends. The CDR3 is CASSLWVGGNTEAFF. DNA for the CDR3: TGTGCCAGCAGTTTATGGGTCGGCGGGAACACTGAAGCTTTCTTT.

The V and J genes are TRBV4-3 and TRBJ2-1; D is uncertain. Trimming pared 1 base from V and 9 bases from J, leaving 10 bases between. The CDR3 totals 13 residues. Germline V gene sequence: CDR1 LGHNA, CDR2 YSLEER. Written as DNA, the CDR3 is TGCGCCAGCAGCCAAGGACCCTCAGGTGAGCAGTTCTTC. Its protein product is CASSQGPSGEQFF.

The chain recombines TRBV9 with TRBJ1-6; D might be TRBD1 (5 bases). Germline CDR1 is SGDLS and CDR2 is YYNGEE. This CDR3 has 14 residues. Trimming left V 0 bases short and J 7 bases short, with 8 bases between. CDR3 protein: CASSVGGGNSPLHF. The DNA for the CDR3 is TGTGCCAGCAGCGTAGGTGGGGGGAATTCACCCCTCCACTTT.